These 10 T cell receptor beta chains came from one sample sequenced in a study of PD-1 blockade in mismatch repair-deficient tumors. Sequenced by immunoSEQ multiplex PCR; TCRdb stores in-frame clones only, minus some. The sample yields around 48,000 clones, roughly 80% seen once. Sequencing was performed on peripheral blood, taken 4 weeks after starting pembrolizumab. These receptors all come from an adult with mismatch repair-deficient cancer.

The V gene is TRBV5-1, the J gene TRBJ1-1, with D perhaps TRBD1 (5 bases). V lost 5 bases to trimming and J lost 4 bases, with 15 bases between them. CDR3 length: 14 residues. CDR1 is SGHRS and CDR2 is YFSETQ in the germline V gene. CDR3 protein: CASSSGGGSTEAFF. The CDR3 coding sequence is TGCGCCAGCAGTAGTGGGGGGGGGAGCACTGAAGCTTTCTTT.

CDR3 DNA sequence: TGTGCCAGCAGTCGCGACAGGGGTAGCAATCAGCCCCAGCATTTT. Protein product: CASSRDRGSNQPQHF. The chain employs TRBV6-5 and TRBJ1-5; 8 bases match TRBD1. The CDR3 totals 15 residues. Germline trimming cut 5 bases from V and 0 bases from J; bases unmatched to any gene: 3. Germline V gives CDR1 MNHEY, CDR2 SVGAGI.

The chain has TRBV5-6 and TRBJ1-1; a weak D match, TRBD1 (5 bases). Trimming shortened V by 5 bases and J by 1 base, and 15 bases separated the two germline ends. The CDR3 consists of 15 residues. CDR1 is SGHDT and CDR2 is YYEEEE in the germline V gene. DNA of the CDR3: TGTGCCAGCAGTTCCACAAGACAGCCGAACACTGAAGCTTTCTTT. Encoded protein: CASSSTRQPNTEAFF. Complete variable domain (other parts from reference TRBV5-6 and TRBJ1-1): DAGVTQSPTHLIKTRGQQVTLRCSPKSGHDTVSWYQQALGQGPQFIFQYYEEEERQRGNFPDRFSGHQFPNYSSELNVNALLLGDSALYLCASSSTRQPNTEAFFGQGTRLTVV.

The rearrangement uses TRBV7-2 and TRBJ2-3; 12 bases are a match to TRBD2. The length of the CDR3 is 17 residues. Unmatched junction bases numbered 12, after V lost 6 bases and J lost 5 bases. Germline V gene data show CDR1 as SGHTA and CDR2 as FQGNSA. The CDR3 here is CASSSLAGGPSGDTQYF. Here the CDR3 DNA reads TGTGCCAGCAGTTCACTAGCGGGAGGTCCCTCAGGAGATACGCAGTATTTT.

V is TRBV7-9 and J is TRBJ1-5; D unclear. V shed 1 base and J shed 6 bases, with 4 bases lying between them. Germline CDR1 is SEHNR and CDR2 is FQNEAQ (reference sequence). The CDR3 has 12 residues. The CDR3 bases are TGTGCCAGCAGCTTAGGTGCTCAGCCCCAGCATTTT. This encodes CASSLGAQPQHF.

The count of this clone is one. The chain has TRBV5-1 and TRBJ2-3; perhaps TRBD2 as D (6 bases). V was trimmed by 1 base and J by 5 bases, leaving 11 bases between them. CDR3 length: 14 residues. The germline V gene has CDR1 SGHRS and CDR2 YFSETQ. The CDR3 loop is CASSLYRERDTQYF. The CDR3 DNA follows: TGCGCCAGCAGCTTGTACCGGGAGCGAGATACGCAGTATTTT.

This clone was seen a handful of times. The genes are TRBV7-3 and TRBJ2-1; 7 bases fit TRBD2. This CDR3 region has 15 residues. With 8 bases clipped from V and 0 bases from J, the junction kept 7 bases outside the gene matches. Germline V gene data show CDR1 as SGHTA and CDR2 as FQGTGA. CDR3 nucleotide sequence: TGTGCCAGCCAAAGAGGCGGGAGCTCCTACAATGAGCAGTTCTTC. Residues: CASQRGGSSYNEQFF.

The gene calls are TRBV11-2 and TRBJ2-5; 7 positions match TRBD2. CDR1 and CDR2 (germline): SGHAT, FQNNGV. V lost 5 bases, J lost 3 bases, and 9 bases stayed unmatched. The CDR3 consists of 15 residues. Here the CDR3 reads CASSPGTGLKETQYF. The CDR3 nucleotides are TGTGCCAGCAGCCCAGGGACGGGACTAAAAGAGACCCAGTACTTC.

The chain has TRBV5-1 and TRBJ2-3; tentatively, D is TRBD1 (5 bases). The CDR3 covers 14 residues. The germline gives CDR1 SGHRS, CDR2 YFSETQ. Trimming removed 2 bases at V and 5 bases at J, with 12 bases between. CDR3 residues: CASSFLQGKDTQYF. CDR3 coding DNA: TGCGCCAGCAGCTTCCTCCAGGGAAAAGATACGCAGTATTTT.

V usage is TRBV27 and J usage is TRBJ2-1; D possibly corresponds to TRBD2 (6 bases). The CDR3 is 14 amino acids. V lost 5 bases and J 3 bases, leaving 11 bases between the germline ends. Germline lookup yields CDR1 MNHEY and CDR2 SMNVEV (reference sequence). The CDR3 here is CASSNPGDYNEQFF. CDR3 bases: TGTGCCAGCAGTAACCCGGGGGACTACAATGAGCAGTTCTTC.